The T cell receptor (beta chain) described here comes from a study of technical replicates of blood from a handful of donors. Sequencing used immunoSEQ multiplex PCR; TCRdb keeps in-frame clones, though not all of them. Of approximately 99,000 clones listed, 90% to 97% are singletons. Germline V CDR1 and CDR2: SGHNT, YYREEE (reference sequence). CDR3 length: 14 residues. V was clipped by 0 bases and J by 2 bases, with 8 bases between them. The sequence was collected from a human donor in good health. The genes are TRBV5-4 and TRBJ1-1, with D tentatively TRBD1 (5 bases). The sample taken for sequencing was T cells isolated from PBMCs. As DNA, the CDR3 is TGTGCCAGCAGCTTGGCACAGGCTAACACTGAAGCTTTCTTT. Its protein is CASSLAQANTEAFF.